Listed below are T cell receptor beta chains from one sample, sequenced in a study of radiation and T cells in renal cell carcinoma. Here immunoSEQ multiplex PCR was the method, and the copy in TCRdb shows in-frame clones only, minus some. The sample includes 140,000 to 150,000 clones, around 88% of them seen just once. The source material was blood, sampled from a patient whose treatment included radiotherapy and nephrectomy. These receptors were collected from a woman aged 45-59 years with renal cell carcinoma. CDR3s include the opening cysteine and the closing phenylalanine or tryptophan. A D gene is named only where the DNA matches it firmly. The listing skips clone size in some rows; elsewhere it reads once, few, many or a size class.

v_gene	j_gene	abundance	d_gene	CDR3aa	CDR3nt
TRBV19	TRBJ1-5	.	.	CASSNFGAPDLSNQPQHF	TGTGCCAGTAGTAATTTCGGGGCCCCAGATTTAAGCAATCAGCCCCAGCATTTT
TRBV7-2	TRBJ1-6	.	.	CASSLEQGRSSPLHF	TGTGCCAGCAGCTTAGAGCAGGGAAGGAGTTCACCCCTCCACTTT
TRBV30	TRBJ2-7	.	.	CAWSFAGAGEQYF	TGTGCCTGGAGTTTCGCAGGGGCTGGCGAGCAGTACTTC
TRBV4-3	TRBJ1-4	.	.	CASSQDPGATHEKLFF	TGCGCCAGCAGCCAAGATCCCGGGGCAACTCATGAAAAACTGTTTTTT
TRBV4-3	TRBJ2-1	once	.	CASSQERWDEQFF	TGCGCCAGCAGCCAAGAACGGTGGGATGAGCAGTTCTTC
TRBV19	TRBJ2-7	.	TRBD1	CASSIGGGTGYEQYF	TGTGCCAGTAGTATAGGAGGGGGGACAGGCTACGAGCAGTACTTC
TRBV30	TRBJ2-5	.	TRBD1	CACFRSRQGGQETQYF	TGTGCCTGTTTTCGTTCCCGACAGGGTGGCCAAGAGACCCAGTACTTC
TRBV6-5	TRBJ2-1	.	.	CASNLPGNEQFF	TGTGCCAGCAACCTCCCAGGCAATGAGCAGTTCTTC
TRBV6-6	TRBJ1-2	.	.	CASSYKPVDGYTF	TGTGCCAGCAGTTACAAACCAGTGGATGGCTACACCTTC
TRBV7-8	TRBJ1-1	.	.	CASSAMGGRTEAFF	TGTGCCAGCAGCGCGATGGGGGGTCGGACTGAAGCTTTCTTT
TRBV5-1	TRBJ2-5	.	.	CASSLSMQETQYF	TGCGCCAGCAGCTTGAGCATGCAGGAGACCCAGTACTTC
TRBV4-3	TRBJ2-5	.	TRBD1	CASSQDGDRAQTQYF	TGCGCCAGCAGCCAAGATGGGGACAGGGCCCAGACCCAGTACTTC
TRBV27	TRBJ1-5	.	.	CASSPFRGNQPQHF	TGTGCCAGCAGTCCTTTTAGGGGCAATCAGCCCCAGCATTTT
TRBV5-1	TRBJ2-1	.	.	CASSLGGNTYNEQFF	TGCGCCAGCAGCTTAGGCGGGAACACCTACAATGAGCAGTTCTTC
TRBV12-5	TRBJ2-7	.	.	CASGLANEQYF	TGTGCTAGTGGTTTGGCCAACGAGCAGTACTTC
TRBV7-9	TRBJ2-1	once	.	CASSSDVGFFRRYYNEQFF	TGTGCCAGCAGCTCAGACGTTGGGTTCTTCAGGCGCTACTACAATGAGCAGTTCTTC
TRBV28	TRBJ1-2	.	.	CASSLEGLSNYGYTF	TGTGCCAGCAGTTTAGAGGGCCTCTCTAACTATGGCTACACCTTC
TRBV2	TRBJ2-2	few	.	CASTENTGELFF	TGTGCCAGCACCGAAAACACCGGGGAGCTGTTTTTT
TRBV30	TRBJ1-3	.	.	CAGGLSGNTIYF	TGTGCCGGGGGGCTCTCTGGAAACACCATATATTTT
TRBV6-1	TRBJ1-5	.	.	CASSEYRQDNQPQHF	TGTGCCAGCAGTGAATACCGACAGGACAATCAGCCCCAGCATTTT
TRBV29-1	TRBJ2-3	.	.	CSVWSDTQYF	TGCAGCGTTTGGTCAGATACGCAGTATTTT
TRBV5-1	TRBJ2-5	.	TRBD2	CASSLQASGSEETQYF	TGCGCCAGCAGCTTACAAGCTAGCGGGTCTGAGGAGACCCAGTACTTC